The rows below give T cell receptor beta chains drawn from one sample of a study of OX40 agonist ivuxolimab in advanced cancers. Data came from immunoSEQ multiplex PCR; TCRdb stores just in-frame clones and leaves some out. The sample contains around 43,000 clones, more than 80% of which appear only once. Specimen: CD4+ or CD8+ T cells sorted from blood, collected in a trial of the OX40 agonist ivuxolimab. The source of these receptors is an adult with an advanced solid tumor such as melanoma, head and neck, liver or kidney cancer. Both conserved end residues are trimmed from each CDR3.

v_call: TRBV5-4; cdr3_aa: AEGRQVEGYT
v_call: TRBV19; cdr3_aa: ASSGALSPPYEQY
v_call: TRBV6-1; cdr3_aa: ASSEYGPGRALSTDTQY
v_call: TRBV4-1; cdr3_aa: ASSQYTGTRPTYEQY
v_call: TRBV27; cdr3_aa: ASSSQGAGQPQH
v_call: TRBV15; cdr3_aa: ATTDRVEEKLF
v_call: TRBV6-1; cdr3_aa: ASSEVPVFEAF
v_call: TRBV2; cdr3_aa: ASRGPTSGGSSYEQY
v_call: TRBV7-6; cdr3_aa: ASSSRVSSYEQY
v_call: TRBV4-1; cdr3_aa: ASSPAQGLYNNEQF
v_call: TRBV7-2; cdr3_aa: ASSPPRQVYNSPLH
v_call: TRBV13; cdr3_aa: ASSLRSLGRGNQPQH
v_call: TRBV7-8; cdr3_aa: ASSLARGNYEQY
v_call: TRBV7-9; cdr3_aa: ASSYIGGLTDTQY
v_call: TRBV6-5; cdr3_aa: ASSYSTGGILAF
v_call: TRBV6-1; cdr3_aa: ATNLDSPLH
v_call: TRBV30; cdr3_aa: AWSKPGTALNEQY
v_call: TRBV27; cdr3_aa: ASSFSRSNSPLH
v_call: TRBV11-2; cdr3_aa: ASSPPWPNYNEQF
v_call: TRBV6-1; cdr3_aa: ASRGTTETYEQY
v_call: TRBV30; cdr3_aa: AWRFNGELF
v_call: TRBV27; cdr3_aa: ASSLRWDREGGNTEAF
v_call: TRBV6-6; cdr3_aa: ASSYGYGYT
v_call: TRBV6-5; cdr3_aa: ASSYSLVGGTEAF
v_call: TRBV27; cdr3_aa: ASSLFQRAANTGELF
v_call: TRBV30; cdr3_aa: AWSRGRPVYEQY